Listed below are T cell receptor beta chains from one sample, sequenced in a study of OX40 agonist ivuxolimab in advanced cancers. Assay used: immunoSEQ multiplex PCR; TCRdb lists only in-frame clones, some missing. The table includes more than 70,000 clones, roughly 87% detected once. The starting material was CD4+ or CD8+ T cells sorted from blood, obtained in a trial of the OX40 agonist ivuxolimab. The receptors here all came from an adult with an advanced solid tumor such as melanoma, head and neck, liver or kidney cancer. The CDR3 runs from the conserved cysteine through the conserved F or W. Clone size is not always given. Where it is, it says once, few, many or a class for expanded clones.

>-|TRBV6-1
CASSGWDTNSPLHF
>-|TRBV2
CASSPGLEGDEQFF
>-|TRBV4-2
CASSLRSSGLKNIQYF
>once|TRBV28
CASSLATTGPYEQYF
>-|TRBV18
CASSPEKGQDSTMSNQPQHF
>-|TRBV19
CASSIGLGGTDTQYF
>-|TRBV4-1
CASSRGDAGVQPQHF
>-|TRBV25-1
CASSEPGRGSYEQYF
>-|TRBV13
CASSLWEEGTDTQYF
>-|TRBV28
CASSFGDRDQVGLFF
>-|TRBV6-5
CASRPDRAAGYTF
>-|TRBV6-1
CASSERGLSNQPQHF
>-|TRBV7-6
CASSFAGTSSTDTQYF
>-|TRBV6-1
CASTLGLAGNNEQFF
>-|TRBV29-1
CSVRSGASNQPQHF
>-|TRBV5-1
CASSSDPTSETQYF
>-|TRBV6-5
CASSTTSLNSPLHF
>-|TRBV5-4
CASSQTAYEQYF
>-|TRBV6-6
CASSYSSGSWDEQFF
>-|TRBV9
CASSLGVGGGPYEQYF
>-|TRBV2
CASSRFGSETQYF
>-|TRBV5-1
CASSLATGVQETQYF
>-|TRBV4-2
CASSPFLAGARSYEQYF
>-|TRBV14
CASSQARWGLHYEQYF
>once|TRBV5-1
CASSLRQGLNTEAFF
>-|TRBV29-1
CSASTGNAYEQYF
>-|TRBV10-3
CAISELGLASGELFF
>-|TRBV21-1
CASSKAQPTSGGAGEQFF
>once|TRBV7-7
CASSIDRGRGETQYF
>-|TRBV10-3
CAISRARGGLVGELFF
>-|TRBV4-2
CASSQEQMSSYEQYF
>once|TRBV19
CASSMIDRAGGEKLFF
>-|TRBV7-9
CASAGYEQYF
>-|TRBV6-5
CASSPRTSSNQPQHF
>-|TRBV9
CASSAPREDRITGELFF
>-|TRBV7-3
CASRADISGSRETQYF
>-|TRBV28
CASSRLGHQPQHF
>once|TRBV27
CASSLRAGRAYEQYF
>-|TRBV6-5
CASSYPPGTGGSYTF
>once|TRBV5-1
CASSLESGHSYNEQFF
>once|TRBV18
CASSSGTGSTGELFF
>-|TRBV14
CASSQDSPNTEAFF
>few|TRBV6-5
CASSYRGDSGNTIYF